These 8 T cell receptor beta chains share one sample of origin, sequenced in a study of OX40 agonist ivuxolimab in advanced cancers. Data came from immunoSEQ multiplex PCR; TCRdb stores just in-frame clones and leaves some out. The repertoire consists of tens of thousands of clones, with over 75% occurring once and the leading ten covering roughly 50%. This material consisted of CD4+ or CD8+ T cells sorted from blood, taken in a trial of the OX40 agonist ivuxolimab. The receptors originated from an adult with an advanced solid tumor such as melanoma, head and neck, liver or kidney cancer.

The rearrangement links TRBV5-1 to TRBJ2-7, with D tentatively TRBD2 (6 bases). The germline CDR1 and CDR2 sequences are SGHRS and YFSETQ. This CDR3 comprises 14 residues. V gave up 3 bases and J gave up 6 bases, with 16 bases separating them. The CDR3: CASSSSGGSGEQYF. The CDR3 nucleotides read TGCGCCAGCAGCTCCAGTGGGGGGTCGGGCGAGCAGTACTTC.

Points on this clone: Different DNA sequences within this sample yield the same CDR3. CDR3 coding DNA: TGTGCCTGGAGAGTAGGGTGGGACACCGGGGAGCTGTTTTTT. Its translation: CAWRVGWDTGELFF. This chain joins TRBV30 and TRBJ2-2; D gene ambiguous. The CDR3 has 14 amino acids. V lost 3 bases and J lost 3, with 11 bases in between. Germline assignment: CDR1 GTSNPN and CDR2 SVGIG (reference sequence). Drawing the rest from reference TRBV30 and TRBJ2-2, the complete variable domain is SQTIHQWPATLVQPVGSPLSLECTVEGTSNPNLYWYRQAAGRGLQLLFYSVGIGQISSEVPQNLSASRPQDRQFILSSKKLLLSDSGFYLCAWRVGWDTGELFFGEGSRLTVL.

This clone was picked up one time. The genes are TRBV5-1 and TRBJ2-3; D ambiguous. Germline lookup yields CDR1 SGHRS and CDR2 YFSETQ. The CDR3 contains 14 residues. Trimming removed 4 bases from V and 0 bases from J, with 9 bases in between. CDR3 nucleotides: TGCGCCAGCAGCCTTTTCCCTAGCACAGATACGCAGTATTTT. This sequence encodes CASSLFPSTDTQYF.

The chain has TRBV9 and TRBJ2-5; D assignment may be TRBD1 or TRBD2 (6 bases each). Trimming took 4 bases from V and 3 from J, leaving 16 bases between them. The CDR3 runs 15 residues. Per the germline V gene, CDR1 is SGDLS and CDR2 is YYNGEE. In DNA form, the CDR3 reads TGTGCCAGCAGCAGGGTAGAGGGGGGCGAAGAGACCCAGTACTTC. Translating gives CASSRVEGGEETQYF.

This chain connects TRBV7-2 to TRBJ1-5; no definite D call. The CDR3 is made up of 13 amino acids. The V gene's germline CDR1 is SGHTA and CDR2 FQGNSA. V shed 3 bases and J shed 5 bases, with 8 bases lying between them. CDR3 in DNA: TGTGCCAGCAGCTTTGGTCTGGATCAGCCCCAGCATTTT. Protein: CASSFGLDQPQHF.

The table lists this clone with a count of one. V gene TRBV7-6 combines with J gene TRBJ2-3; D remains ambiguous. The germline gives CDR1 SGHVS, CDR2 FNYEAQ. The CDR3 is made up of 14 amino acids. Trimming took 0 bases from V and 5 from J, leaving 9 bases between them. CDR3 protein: CASSLAPEIDTQYF. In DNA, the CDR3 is TGTGCCAGCAGCTTAGCTCCGGAGATAGATACGCAGTATTTT.

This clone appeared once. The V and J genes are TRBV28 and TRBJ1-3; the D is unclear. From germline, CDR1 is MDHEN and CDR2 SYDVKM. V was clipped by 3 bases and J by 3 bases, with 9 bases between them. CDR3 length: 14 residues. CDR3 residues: CASSLPFYGNTIYF. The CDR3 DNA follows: TGTGCCAGCAGTTTGCCTTTCTATGGAAACACCATATATTTT.

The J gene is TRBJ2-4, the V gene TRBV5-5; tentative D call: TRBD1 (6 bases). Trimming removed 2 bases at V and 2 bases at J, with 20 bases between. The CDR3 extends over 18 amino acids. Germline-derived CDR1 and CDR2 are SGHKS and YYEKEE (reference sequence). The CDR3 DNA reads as TGTGCCAGCAGCTTTAAACAGGGAAATTATTTCCCCAAAAACATTCAGTACTTC. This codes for CASSFKQGNYFPKNIQYF. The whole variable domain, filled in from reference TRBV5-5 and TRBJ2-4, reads DAGVTQSPTHLIKTRGQQVTLRCSPISGHKSVSWYQQVLGQGPQFIFQYYEKEERGRGNFPDRFSARQFPNYSSELNVNALLLGDSALYLCASSFKQGNYFPKNIQYFGAGTRLSVL.